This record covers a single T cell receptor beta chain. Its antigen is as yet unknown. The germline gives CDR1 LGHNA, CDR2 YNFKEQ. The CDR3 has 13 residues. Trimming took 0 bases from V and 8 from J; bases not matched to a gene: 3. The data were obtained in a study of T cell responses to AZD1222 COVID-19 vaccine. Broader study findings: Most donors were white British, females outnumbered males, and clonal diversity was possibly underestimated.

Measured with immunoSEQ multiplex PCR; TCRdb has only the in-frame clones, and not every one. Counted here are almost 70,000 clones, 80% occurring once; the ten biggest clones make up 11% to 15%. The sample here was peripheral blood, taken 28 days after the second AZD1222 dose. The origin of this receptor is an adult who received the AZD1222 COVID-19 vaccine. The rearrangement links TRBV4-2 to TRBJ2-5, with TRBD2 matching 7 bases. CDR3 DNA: TGTGCCAGCAGCCAAGATCGGGGGGTAACCCAGTACTTC. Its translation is CASSQDRGVTQYF.